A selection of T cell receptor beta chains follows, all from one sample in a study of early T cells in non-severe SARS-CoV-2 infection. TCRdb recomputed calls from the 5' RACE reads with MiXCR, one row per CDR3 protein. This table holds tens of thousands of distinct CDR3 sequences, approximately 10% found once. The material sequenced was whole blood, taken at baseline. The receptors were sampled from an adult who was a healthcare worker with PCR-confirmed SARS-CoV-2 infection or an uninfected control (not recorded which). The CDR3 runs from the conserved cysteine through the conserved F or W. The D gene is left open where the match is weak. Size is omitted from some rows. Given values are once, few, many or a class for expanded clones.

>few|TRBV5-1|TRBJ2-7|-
CASSVREVGDEQYF
TGCGCCAGCAGCGTGAGGGAAGTCGGCGACGAGCAGTACTTC
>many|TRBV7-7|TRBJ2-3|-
CASSRGFGLTDTQYF
TGTGCTAGCAGCCGGGGTTTTGGACTCACAGATACGCAGTATTTT
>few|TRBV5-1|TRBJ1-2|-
CASSFKDTTGYTF
TGCGCCAGCAGCTTCAAAGACACAACCGGCTACACCTTC
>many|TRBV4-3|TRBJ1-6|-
CASSQDSSYNSPLHF
TGCGCCAGCAGCCAAGACAGCTCCTATAATTCACCCCTCCACTTT
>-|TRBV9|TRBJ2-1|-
CASSVRLAGVDEQFF
TGTGCCAGCAGCGTTCGACTAGCAGGGGTGGACGAGCAGTTCTTC
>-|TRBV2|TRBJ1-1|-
CASSEHRANTEAFF
TGTGCCAGCAGTGAGCACAGGGCGAACACTGAAGCTTTCTTT
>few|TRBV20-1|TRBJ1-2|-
CSARFEQHYGYTF
TGCAGTGCTAGATTTGAACAGCACTATGGCTACACCTTC
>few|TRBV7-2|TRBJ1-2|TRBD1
CASSPDRNNYGYTF
TGTGCCAGCAGCCCGGACAGGAACAACTATGGCTACACCTTC
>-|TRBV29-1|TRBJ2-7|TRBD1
CSVVTGTGASEQYF
TGCAGCGTTGTTACCGGGACAGGGGCCTCCGAGCAGTACTTC
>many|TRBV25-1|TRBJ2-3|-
CASRVGNTQYF
TGTGCCAGCCGTGTAGGGAATACGCAGTATTTT
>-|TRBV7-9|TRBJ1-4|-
CASSERALNEKLFF
TGTGCCAGCAGCGAACGGGCCCTTAATGAAAAACTGTTTTTT
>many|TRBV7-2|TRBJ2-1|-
CASSLKASYSYNEQFF
TGTGCCAGCAGCTTAAAAGCGTCGTACTCCTACAATGAGCAGTTCTTC
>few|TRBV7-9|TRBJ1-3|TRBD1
CASSLRQGYSGNTIYF
TGTGCCAGCAGCTTGCGACAGGGATACTCTGGAAACACCATATATTTT
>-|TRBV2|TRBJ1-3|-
CASSERAYSGNTIYF
TGTGCCAGCAGTGAAAGGGCGTACTCTGGAAACACCATATATTTT
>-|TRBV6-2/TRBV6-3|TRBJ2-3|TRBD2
CASSYRTSGVKTDTQYF
TGTGCCAGCAGTTACCGGACTAGCGGGGTGAAGACAGATACGCAGTATTTT
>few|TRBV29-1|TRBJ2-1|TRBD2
CSVGASGRYEQFF
TGCAGCGTTGGGGCTAGCGGGAGGTATGAGCAGTTCTTC
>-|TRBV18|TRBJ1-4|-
CASSLDRNEKLFF
TGTGCCAGCTCACTAGACAGAAATGAAAAACTGTTTTTT
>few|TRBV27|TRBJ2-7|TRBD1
CASSLSPGTGYYEQYF
TGTGCCAGCAGTTTATCCCCCGGGACAGGGTATTACGAGCAGTACTTC
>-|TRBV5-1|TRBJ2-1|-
CASSIGLPSGNEQFF
TGCGCCAGCAGCATTGGCCTTCCAAGCGGTAATGAGCAGTTCTTC
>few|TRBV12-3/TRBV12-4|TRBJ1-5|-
CASRGRDNQPQHF
TGTGCCAGCAGGGGCCGGGACAATCAGCCCCAGCATTTT
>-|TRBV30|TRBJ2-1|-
CAWSGQSYNEQFF
TGTGCCTGGAGCGGGCAGTCCTACAATGAGCAGTTCTTC
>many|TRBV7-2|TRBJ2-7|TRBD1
CASSLNSWGTGTYEQYF
TGTGCCAGCAGCTTAAACTCGTGGGGGACAGGTACCTACGAGCAGTACTTC
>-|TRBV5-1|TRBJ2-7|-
CASSRDTGSYEQYF
TGCGCCAGCAGCCGGGACACGGGATCCTACGAGCAGTACTTC
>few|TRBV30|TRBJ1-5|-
CAWSTQGSNQPQHF
TGTGCCTGGAGTACTCAGGGAAGCAATCAGCCCCAGCATTTT
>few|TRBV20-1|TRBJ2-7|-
CSANNHMGGQGREQYF
TGCAGTGCGAACAATCATATGGGAGGCCAAGGGCGGGAGCAGTACTTC
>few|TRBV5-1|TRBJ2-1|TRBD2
CASSYGLVGSYNEQFF
TGCGCCAGCAGCTATGGACTAGTAGGGTCCTACAATGAGCAGTTCTTC
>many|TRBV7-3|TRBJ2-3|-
CASSLEAAGSSIDTQYF
TGTGCCAGCAGCTTAGAGGCGGCGGGGTCCTCGATAGATACGCAGTATTTT
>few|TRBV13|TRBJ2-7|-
CASSLGLRAALTYEQYF
TGTGCCAGCAGCTTAGGCCTCAGGGCTGCCCTTACTTACGAGCAGTACTTC
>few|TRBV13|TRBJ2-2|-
CASSKPGLGPTGELFF
TGTGCCAGCAGTAAACCGGGACTGGGACCCACCGGGGAGCTGTTTTTT
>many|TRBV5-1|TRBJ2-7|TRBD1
CASSLTPGQGRGEQYF
TGCGCCAGCAGCTTGACCCCGGGACAGGGTCGGGGGGAGCAGTACTTC
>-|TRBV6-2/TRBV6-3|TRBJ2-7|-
CASSYSSRHEQYF
TGTGCCAGCAGTTACTCTTCCAGGCACGAGCAGTACTTC